A selection of T cell receptor beta chains follows, all from one sample in a study of T cell repertoires in cytomegalovirus infection. Their specific antigens are unknown. MiXCR was run by TCRdb on the reads, yielding one entry per CDR3 protein. The sample contains fewer than 900,000 distinct CDR3 sequences, about 28% of which appear only once. The sequenced sample was cultured CD8+ T cells from PBMCs, obtained from culture after CMV antigen stimulation. These receptors originate from a human donor in good health (CMV status not recorded). Some clones in this sample may be carry-over from other donors' samples. The CDR3 runs from the conserved cysteine through the conserved F or W. Each record gives: clone size, V gene, J gene, D gene, CDR3 DNA, CDR3 protein. D genes are given only for firm matches. Clone size is not always given. Where it is, it says once, few, many or a class for expanded clones.

clone size: .; V gene: TRBV4-1; J gene: TRBJ2-1; D gene: TRBD2; CDR3 DNA: TGCGCCAGCAGCCAAAGCCGGGGGGGTATTAATGAGCAGTTCTTC; CDR3 protein: CASSQSRGGINEQFF
clone size: many; V gene: TRBV7-6; J gene: TRBJ2-7; D gene: TRBD1; CDR3 DNA: TGTGCCAGCAGCTTAGAATCCGGGACAGGGGCATACGAGCAGTACTTC; CDR3 protein: CASSLESGTGAYEQYF
clone size: .; V gene: TRBV15; J gene: TRBJ2-5; D gene: .; CDR3 DNA: TGTGCCACCAGCAGAGTAGCGGTAGAGACCCAGTACTTC; CDR3 protein: CATSRVAVETQYF
clone size: few; V gene: TRBV19; J gene: TRBJ2-7; D gene: .; CDR3 DNA: TGTGCCAGTAGTCCACAAAGGACAGCGATCTACGAGCAGTACTTC; CDR3 protein: CASSPQRTAIYEQYF
clone size: .; V gene: TRBV12-3/TRBV12-4; J gene: TRBJ2-5; D gene: TRBD1; CDR3 DNA: TGTGCCAGCAGTTTAGAAGGCCCGGGACAGGGCGCTTTGGAGACCCAGTACTTC; CDR3 protein: CASSLEGPGQGALETQYF
clone size: few; V gene: TRBV10-3; J gene: TRBJ2-7; D gene: .; CDR3 DNA: TGTGCCATCAGTGAGTCCTCCGAGCAGTACTTC; CDR3 protein: CAISESSEQYF
clone size: .; V gene: TRBV12-3/TRBV12-4; J gene: TRBJ1-5; D gene: TRBD1; CDR3 DNA: TGTGCCAGCAGTCCCGGGACAGCACAGCCCCAGCATTTT; CDR3 protein: CASSPGTAQPQHF
clone size: few; V gene: TRBV9; J gene: TRBJ2-6; D gene: .; CDR3 DNA: TGTGCCAGCAGCGTCGGGGACTCTGGGGCCAACGTCCTGACTTTC; CDR3 protein: CASSVGDSGANVLTF
clone size: .; V gene: TRBV4-1; J gene: TRBJ2-5; D gene: TRBD1; CDR3 DNA: TGCGCCAGCAGCCAGGCCCCGGGACAGGGGCAAGAGACCCAGTACTTC; CDR3 protein: CASSQAPGQGQETQYF
clone size: .; V gene: TRBV19; J gene: TRBJ2-7; D gene: .; CDR3 DNA: TGTGCCAGTAGTACTTGGGGGGGCGAAGAGCAGTACTTC; CDR3 protein: CASSTWGGEEQYF
clone size: .; V gene: TRBV2; J gene: TRBJ2-1; D gene: .; CDR3 DNA: TGTGCCAGCAGTGAATGGGCAGGGGCCTACAATGAGCAGTTCTTC; CDR3 protein: CASSEWAGAYNEQFF